Presented here are 13 T cell receptor beta chains from one specimen sequenced in a study of cytomegalovirus exposure and HLA in healthy donors. In the PCR, 60 Vbeta and 13 Jbeta primers were used. Here immunoSEQ multiplex PCR was the method, and the copy in TCRdb shows in-frame clones only, minus some. The table has 130,000 to 150,000 clones, 73% seen once. The sequenced sample was PBMCs. These receptors were taken from a human donor in good health.

This clone was observed a handful of times. The rearrangement uses TRBV6-6 and TRBJ2-7; 11 nucleotides agree with TRBD1. After removal of 3 bases from V and 4 bases from J, the junction contained 8 bases not matched to a gene. The CDR3 covers 16 residues. In germline, CDR1 is MNHNY, CDR2 SVGAGI (reference sequence). The CDR3 region has the DNA TGTGCCAGCAGTTATTCCGGGACAGGGGGGATGTACGAGCAGTACTTC. Translating it yields CASSYSGTGGMYEQYF.

The chain couples TRBV5-1 to TRBJ1-6; D is unclear. The CDR3 is 16 amino acids. V lost 2 bases and J lost 4, with 13 bases in between. Germline loops: CDR1 SGHRS, CDR2 YFSETQ. CDR3 in amino acids: CASSFFTEAYNSPLHF. In DNA form, the CDR3 reads TGCGCCAGCAGCTTTTTTACGGAGGCTTATAATTCACCCCTCCACTTT.

The V and J genes are TRBV7-9 and TRBJ1-6; 7 bases are a match to TRBD1. Germline trimming cut 5 bases from V and 9 bases from J; bases unmatched to any gene: 10. Looked up from germline, CDR1 is SEHNR and CDR2 is FQNEAQ (reference sequence). The CDR3 contains 15 residues. CDR3 in amino acids: CASSARQGGGSPLHF. The CDR3 DNA reads as TGTGCCAGCAGCGCACGACAGGGCGGCGGTTCACCCCTCCACTTT.

The V call is TRBV25-1, the J call TRBJ2-1; no clear D gene. Germline CDR1 reads MGHDK; CDR2 reads SYGVNS. The CDR3 covers 13 residues. Trimming cost V 4 bases and J 14 bases, with 18 bases left between them. The CDR3, as DNA: TGTGCCAGCAGTGTAGGTCTTGGGCGCCCCGAGTTCTTC. Translating gives CASSVGLGRPEFF.

The V gene is TRBV10-1, the J gene TRBJ2-1; 7 bases line up with TRBD1. The germline gives CDR1 WNHNN, CDR2 SYGVQD (reference sequence). This CDR3 is built from 16 residues. Losses at the gene ends were 3 bases for V and 7 bases for J; bases not matched to a gene: 12. The CDR3 nucleotides read TGCGCCAGCAGTGAAGGACAGGCCGTCCGTTCTAATGAGCAGTTCTTC. Encoded protein: CASSEGQAVRSNEQFF.

V and J are TRBV30 and TRBJ2-1; tentative D call: TRBD2 (6 bases). V shed 1 base and J shed 14 bases, with 18 bases lying between them. This CDR3 contains 13 residues. Germline assignment: CDR1 GTSNPN and CDR2 SVGIG (reference sequence). The DNA for the CDR3 is TGTGCCTGGAGTGGACAGCTTGGCGGGAAGGAGTTCTTC. It yields the protein CAWSGQLGGKEFF.

The chain recombines TRBV7-8 with TRBJ2-7, with 8 bases aligning to TRBD2. The ends lost 5 bases at V and 3 bases at J; junction bases unmatched: 3. Germline V gene lookup returns CDR1 SGHVS and CDR2 FQNEAQ. The CDR3 is 13 residues long. The CDR3 DNA reads as TGTGCCAGCAGCCGCGCGGGGGGCTACGAGCAGTACTTC. Amino acid sequence: CASSRAGGYEQYF.

Regarding this clone: One end of the junction fails to match germline, which may point to a read error. V and J are TRBV9 and TRBJ1-1, with D hard to call. CDR1 and CDR2 from the germline V gene are SGDLS and YYNGEE. The CDR3 contains 15 residues. The DNA of the CDR3 is TGTGCCAGCAGCGTAGGGGTAGGATTGAACACTAAAGCTTTCTTT. Protein product: CASSVGVGLNTKAFF. The full variable domain, its missing parts supplied by reference TRBV9 and TRBJ1-1, is DSGVTQTPKHLITATGQRVTLRCSPRSGDLSVYWYQQSLDQGLQFLIQYYNGEERAKGNILERFSAQQFPDLHSELNLSSLELGDSALYFCASSVGVGLNTKAFFGQGTRLTVV.

The V call is TRBV6-5, the J call TRBJ2-3; D gene ambiguous. The CDR3 length is 12 residues. Germline loops: CDR1 MNHEY, CDR2 SVGAGI. Trimming stripped 5 bases from V and 8 bases from J, with 11 bases between. The CDR3, as DNA: TGTGCCAGCAGTCCTGTCCCCGGTACGCAGTATTTT. Its translation: CASSPVPGTQYF.

A single count supports this clone. CDR3 in amino acids: CATSRERSGSKGNEQFF. The CDR3 nucleotides read TGTGCCACCAGCAGGGAACGTAGCGGGAGTAAAGGGAATGAGCAGTTCTTC. The gene calls are TRBV15 and TRBJ2-1, with 9 bases aligning to TRBD2. Trimming removed 3 bases from V and 7 bases from J; junction bases left unmatched: 13. CDR1 is LNHNV and CDR2 is YYDKDF in the germline V gene (reference sequence). This CDR3 contains 17 residues.

V usage is TRBV11-1 and J usage is TRBJ2-7, with 10 bases aligning to TRBD2. Trimming removed 3 bases from V and 3 bases from J; junction bases left unmatched: 11. This CDR3 has 17 residues. The germline V gene encodes CDR1 SGHAT and CDR2 FQDESV (reference sequence). The DNA for the CDR3 is TGTGCCAGCAGCTTCGCCCAAGGGACTAGCGCTTACTACGAGCAGTACTTC. This encodes CASSFAQGTSAYYEQYF.

CDR3 in amino acids: CASSSTRTGGFEKLFF. The CDR3 DNA is TGTGCCAGCAGCTCAACAAGGACAGGGGGCTTCGAAAAACTGTTTTTT. The chain combines TRBV6-6 with TRBJ1-4, with 11 bases matching TRBD1. There are 16 residues in the CDR3. J lost 8 bases, V lost 6 bases, and 11 bases had no gene match. Germline lookup yields CDR1 MNHNY and CDR2 SVGAGI (reference sequence).

The chain has TRBV28 and TRBJ1-5; D is possibly TRBD1 (6 bases). V shed 7 bases and J shed 3 bases, with 16 bases lying between them. This CDR3 has 15 amino acids. Germline values: CDR1 MDHEN, CDR2 SYDVKM. The DNA for the CDR3 is TGTGCCAGCACCAAACCACAGGGTAACAATCAGCCCCAGCATTTT. As protein: CASTKPQGNNQPQHF.